The 6 T cell receptor beta chains reported below all come from one sample, sequenced in a study of identical twins. Using its own MiXCR run on the 5' RACE reads, TCRdb lists one record per CDR3 protein. The profile shows 1.5 million to 2 million distinct CDR3 sequences, more than 30% of them singletons. Source material: cord blood. These receptors came from a newborn girl in good health.

This clonotype turned up a few times. The genes are TRBV20-1 and TRBJ2-3; TRBD2 agrees at 7 bases. The germline V gene encodes CDR1 DFQATT and CDR2 SNEGSKA (reference sequence). V lost 5 bases and J lost 4; bases outside the gene matches: 18. This CDR3 contains 17 residues. Here the CDR3 reads CSAGGLTGGPGPDTQYF. In DNA form, the CDR3 reads TGCAGTGCTGGGGGATTAACGGGAGGTCCCGGACCAGATACGCAGTATTTT.

The chain uses TRBV20-1 and TRBJ2-5, with a tentative D call TRBD2 (7 bases). Germline CDR1 DFQATT, CDR2 SNEGSKA (reference sequence). Trimming stripped 1 base from V and 11 bases from J, with 32 bases between. The CDR3 contains 18 residues. CDR3 sequence (DNA): TGCAGTGCTAGAGCGAGCCTCGGAAGGGGGGGATCCTACAATGAGCAGTACTTC. It yields the protein CSARASLGRGGSYNEQYF.

The sample holds a few counts of this clonotype. The chain carries TRBV20-1 and TRBJ2-7; 11 bases match TRBD1. The CDR3 runs 16 residues. V shed 0 bases, J shed 3 bases, and the junction held 7 bases outside the gene matches. CDR1 is DFQATT and CDR2 is SNEGSKA in the germline V gene (reference sequence). CDR3 in amino acids: CSARDIGGTGGYEQYF. CDR3 coding DNA: TGCAGTGCTAGAGATATAGGGGGGACAGGGGGCTACGAGCAGTACTTC.

The J gene is TRBJ2-7, the V gene TRBV27; D possibly corresponds to TRBD1 (6 bases). Deletions cut 3 bases from V and 1 base from J, with 10 bases between. The length of the CDR3 is 14 residues. Germline V gene data show CDR1 as MNHEY and CDR2 as SMNVEV (reference sequence). DNA of the CDR3: TGTGCCAGCAGTTTGGACAGACAATCCTACGAGCAGTACTTC. It specifies CASSLDRQSYEQYF.

Note on this clonotype: The junction departs from germline at one end; a sequencing error may be responsible. The gene calls are TRBV7-2 and TRBJ2-3; 9 bases fit TRBD2. Germline loops: CDR1 SGHTA, CDR2 FQGNSA. The CDR3 is made up of 15 amino acids. The CDR3 bases are TGTGCCGGCAGCTTAGTCCTAGCGGGGCCGGGTACGCAGTATTTT. Its protein product is CAGSLVLAGPGTQYF. Complete variable domain (other parts from reference TRBV7-2 and TRBJ2-3): GAGVSQSPSNKVTEKGKDVELRCDPISGHTALYWYRQSLGQGLEFLIYFQGNSAPDKSGLPSDRFSAERTGGSVSTLTIQRTQQEDSAVYLCAGSLVLAGPGTQYFGPGTRLTVL.

This chain links TRBV14 with TRBJ2-1, with TRBD2 matching 7 bases. V dropped 0 bases and J dropped 9; count of bases not matched to a gene: 8. Germline V gene lookup returns CDR1 SGHDN and CDR2 FVKESK. The CDR3 totals 15 residues. The CDR3 reads CASSQELAGSGEQFF. CDR3 nucleotide sequence: TGTGCCAGCAGCCAAGAATTAGCGGGCTCCGGTGAGCAGTTCTTC.